This T cell receptor (beta chain) was observed in a study of CD8+CD57+ T cells in acquired aplastic anemia. Study summary: DNA from sorted CD4+ and CD8+ cells averaged around 3 ug.

Genomic DNA constituted the template upon which TCR beta VDJ and CDR3 profiling was performed. MiXCR, run by TCRdb on the reads, gives a single entry per CDR3 protein. The sample contains around 42,000 distinct CDR3 sequences, 60% to 80% of which appear only once. The length of the CDR3 is 12 residues. V lost 6 bases, J lost 3 bases, and 0 bases stayed unmatched. The germline V gene has CDR1 KGHDR and CDR2 SFDVKD. Patients chosen for sequencing had CD8+CD57+ cells that had expanded, as shown by flow cytometry. The clonotype was recovered from a human donor with aplastic anemia. J is TRBJ1-2 and V is TRBV24-1; 7 bases map to TRBD1. Sample: sorted CD4+, CD8+, or CD8+CD57+ T cells (not recorded which) from PBMCs. The CDR3 loop reads CATSQGDYGYTF. The CDR3 DNA follows: TGTGCCACCAGTCAGGGGGACTATGGCTACACCTTC.